This passage covers 5 T cell receptor beta chains from one sample sequenced in a study of T cells after yellow fever vaccination. TCRdb redid the calling of the 5' RACE reads with MiXCR, one entry per CDR3 protein. The table lists some 390,000 distinct CDR3 sequences, over 5% of them singletons, with 14% to 15% in the top ten. Material: PBMCs, obtained 5 days after the yellow fever booster vaccination. The receptors were gathered from a man aged 25-45 years who received the YFV17D yellow fever vaccine.

A few counts support this clonotype. This chain links TRBV28 with TRBJ2-7, with 8 positions matching TRBD1. The CDR3 is made up of 15 amino acids. V lost 7 bases and J lost 2; bases outside the gene matches: 10. Germline V gives CDR1 MDHEN, CDR2 SYDVKM. Here the CDR3 DNA reads TGTGCCAGCAAGACATGGGGGGACAGGACCTACGAGCAGTACTTC. Translation gives CASKTWGDRTYEQYF.

This clonotype was seen repeatedly, ten times or more. The DNA of the CDR3 is TGTGCCAGCAGAGAACTAGCGGGAGGGCCCCACGAGCAGTACTTC. Translation: CASRELAGGPHEQYF. The chain carries TRBV6-1 and TRBJ2-7; 13 bases fit TRBD2. The CDR3 consists of 15 residues. The V gene end was trimmed by 6 bases and the J gene end by 5 bases; junction bases not matched to a gene: 7. Germline V gene data show CDR1 as MNHNS and CDR2 as SASEGT.

This clonotype was seen repeatedly, ten times or more. The chain employs TRBV20-1 and TRBJ1-1; D is unclear. This CDR3 has 12 amino acids. The V gene's germline CDR1 is DFQATT and CDR2 SNEGSKA (reference sequence). Trimming took off 5 bases at V and 2 bases at J, with 9 bases between the two ends. As DNA, the CDR3 is TGCAGTGCTCGCCAGCCAAACACTGAAGCTTTCTTT. Protein sequence: CSARQPNTEAFF.

The rearrangement uses TRBV7-6 and TRBJ2-7; TRBD1 agrees at 7 bases. Germline V gene data show CDR1 as SGHVS and CDR2 as FNYEAQ. The CDR3 is 15 amino acids. J lost 3 bases, V lost 5 bases, and 10 bases had no gene match. The CDR3 sequence: CASSPLGQQNYEQYF. As DNA, the CDR3 is TGTGCCAGCAGCCCATTGGGACAGCAGAACTACGAGCAGTACTTC. The full variable domain, completed using reference TRBV7-6 and TRBJ2-7, is GAGVSQSPRYKVTKRGQDVALRCDPISGHVSLYWYRQALGQGPEFLTYFNYEAQQDKSGLPNDRFSAERPEGSISTLTIQRTEQRDSAMYRCASSPLGQQNYEQYFGPGTRLTVT.

There are many counts of this clonotype. The rearrangement links TRBV10-3 to TRBJ2-7, with D perhaps TRBD1 or TRBD2 (5 bases each). The CDR3 contains 13 residues. CDR1 is ENHRY and CDR2 is SYGVKD in the germline V gene. Trimming stripped 6 bases from V and 2 bases from J, with 11 bases between. CDR3 sequence (DNA): TGTGCCATCAGGGGGGAAGCAGCCTACGAGCAGTACTTC. This sequence encodes CAIRGEAAYEQYF.